Sequencing of this T cell receptor (beta chain) was carried out in a study of T cells in Graves' hyperthyroidism and ophthalmopathy. The table lists this clonotype with many counts. Its cognate antigen is unknown. The study's findings and limits: Most clonotypes expanded in the thyroid (above 0.001) were also present in blood.

Amplification of TCR beta CDR3 regions was performed using RNA transcripts as template. HTBI primers drove first-round RT-PCR of the TCR CDR3. TCRdb re-called the multiplex PCR reads with MiXCR, one entry per CDR3 protein. This table has about 290,000 distinct CDR3 sequences, approximately 16% appearing once. This CDR3 region has 15 residues. V lost 3 bases and J 0 bases, leaving 9 bases between the germline ends. Germline V CDR1 and CDR2: MDHEN, SYDVKM. The rearrangement uses TRBV28 and TRBJ1-5, with D tentatively TRBD1 (6 bases). This clonotype originated in a man aged 30 to 39 with Graves' hyperthyroidism. Material for sequencing was blood. This CDR3 reads CASSFEGGSNQPQHF. CDR3 coding DNA: TGTGCCAGCAGTTTCGAAGGGGGTAGCAATCAGCCCCAGCATTTT.